This record concerns one TCR beta chain sequence. Its antigen remains unidentified. Here immunoSEQ multiplex PCR was the method, and the copy in TCRdb shows in-frame clones only, minus some. The sample lists about 98,000 clones; roughly 90% were seen once. The germline V and J ends were trimmed by 10 bases and 7 bases, with 16 bases remaining between them. Germline V gene data show CDR1 as SNHLY and CDR2 as FYNNEI. This CDR3 comprises 12 residues. As to time point: baseline, week 1 (first vaccination visit). Treatment here: pre-vaccination baseline after standard-of-care therapy. This specimen belongs to a study of a mutant IDH1 vaccine in newly diagnosed glioma. Looking at the study overall: Treated patients, around 60% male and roughly 40% female, averaged approximately 40 years of age. Patients' prior therapy spanned radiotherapy, temozolomide, or both; most underwent both. Overall study findings and caveats: Shifts in the top peripheral T cell clonotypes seemed unrelated to pseudoprogression.

The sequence was collected from a woman aged 45-65 years with glioma. The sample here was PBMCs, taken from a glioma patient treated with radiotherapy, temozolomide or both. This chain joins TRBV2 and TRBJ1-2, with D possibly TRBD1 on 5 matching bases. This chain's CDR3 is CAIGQGSVGYTF. Here the CDR3 DNA reads TGTGCCATTGGACAAGGGTCTGTTGGCTACACCTTC. The full variable domain, in which reference TRBV2 and TRBJ1-2 provide the parts outside the CDR3, is EPEVTQTPSHQVTQMGQEVILRCVPISNHLYFYWYRQILGQKVEFLVSFYNNEISEKSEIFDDQFSVERPDGSNFTLKIRSTKLEDSAMYFCAIGQGSVGYTFGSGTRLTVV.